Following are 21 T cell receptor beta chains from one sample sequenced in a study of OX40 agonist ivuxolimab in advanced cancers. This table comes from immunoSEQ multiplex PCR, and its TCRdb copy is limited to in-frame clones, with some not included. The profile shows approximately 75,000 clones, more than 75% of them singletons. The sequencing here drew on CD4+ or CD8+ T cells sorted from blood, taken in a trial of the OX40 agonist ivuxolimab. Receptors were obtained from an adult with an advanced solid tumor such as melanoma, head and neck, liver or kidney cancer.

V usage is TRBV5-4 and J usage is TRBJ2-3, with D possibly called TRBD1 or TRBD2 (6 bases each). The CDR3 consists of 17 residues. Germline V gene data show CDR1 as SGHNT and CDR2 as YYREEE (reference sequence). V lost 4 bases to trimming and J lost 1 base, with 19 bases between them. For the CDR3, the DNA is TGTGCCAGCAGCGTCGGAGGGGGGCCCCTCGGCACAGATACGCAGTATTTT. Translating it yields CASSVGGGPLGTDTQYF.

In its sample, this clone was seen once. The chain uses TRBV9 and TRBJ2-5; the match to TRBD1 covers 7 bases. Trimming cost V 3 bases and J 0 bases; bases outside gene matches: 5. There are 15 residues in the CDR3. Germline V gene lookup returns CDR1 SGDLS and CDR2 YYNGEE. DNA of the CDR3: TGTGCCAGCAGCGGAGGGACAGCCAACCAAGAGACCCAGTACTTC. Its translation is CASSGGTANQETQYF. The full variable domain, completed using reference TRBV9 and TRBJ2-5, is DSGVTQTPKHLITATGQRVTLRCSPRSGDLSVYWYQQSLDQGLQFLIQYYNGEERAKGNILERFSAQQFPDLHSELNLSSLELGDSALYFCASSGGTANQETQYFGPGTRLLVL.

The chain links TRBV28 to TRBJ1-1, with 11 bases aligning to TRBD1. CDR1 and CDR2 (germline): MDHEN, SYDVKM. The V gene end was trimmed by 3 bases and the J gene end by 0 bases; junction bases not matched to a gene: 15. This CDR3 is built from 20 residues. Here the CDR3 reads CASSLALTWTGGRVNTEAFF. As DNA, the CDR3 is TGTGCCAGCAGTTTGGCCCTAACCTGGACAGGGGGCAGGGTGAACACTGAAGCTTTCTTT.

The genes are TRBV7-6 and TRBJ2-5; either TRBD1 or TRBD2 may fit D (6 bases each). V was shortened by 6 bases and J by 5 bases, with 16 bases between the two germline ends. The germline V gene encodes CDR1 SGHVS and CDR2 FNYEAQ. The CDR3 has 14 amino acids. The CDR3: CASSLNGGPETQYF. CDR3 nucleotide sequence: TGTGCCAGCAGTCTTAACGGGGGCCCGGAGACCCAGTACTTC.

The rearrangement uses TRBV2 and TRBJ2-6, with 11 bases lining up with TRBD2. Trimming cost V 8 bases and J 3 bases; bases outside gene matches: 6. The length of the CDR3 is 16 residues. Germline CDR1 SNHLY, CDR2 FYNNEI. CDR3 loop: CASSPGLADGANVLTF. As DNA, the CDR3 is TGTGCCAGCTCACCGGGACTAGCGGATGGGGCCAACGTCCTGACTTTC.

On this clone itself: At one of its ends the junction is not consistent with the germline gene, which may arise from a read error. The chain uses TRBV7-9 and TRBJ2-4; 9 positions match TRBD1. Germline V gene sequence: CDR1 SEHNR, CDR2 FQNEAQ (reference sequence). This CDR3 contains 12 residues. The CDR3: CASSLGGTGSDF. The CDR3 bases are TGTGCCAGCAGCTTAGGGGGGACAGGGTCAGACTTC.

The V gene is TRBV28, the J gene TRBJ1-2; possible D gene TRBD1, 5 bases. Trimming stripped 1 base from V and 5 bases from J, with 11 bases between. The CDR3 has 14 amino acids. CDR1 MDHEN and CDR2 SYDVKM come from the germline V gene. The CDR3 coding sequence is TGTGCCAGCAGTTTATCCGGGGGAGGATATGGCTACACCTTC. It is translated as CASSLSGGGYGYTF.

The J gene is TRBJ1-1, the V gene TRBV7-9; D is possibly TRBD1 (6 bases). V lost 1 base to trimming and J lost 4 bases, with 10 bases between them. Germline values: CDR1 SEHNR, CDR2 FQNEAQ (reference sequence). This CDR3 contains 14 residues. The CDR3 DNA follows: TGTGCCAGCAGCTTAGGACAGGCGGCCACTGAAGCTTTCTTT. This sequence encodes CASSLGQAATEAFF.

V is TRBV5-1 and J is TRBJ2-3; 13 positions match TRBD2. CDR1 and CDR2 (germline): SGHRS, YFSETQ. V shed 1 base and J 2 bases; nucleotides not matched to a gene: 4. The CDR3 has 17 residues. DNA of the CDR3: TGCGCCAGCAGCTTGCAAGGGACTAGCGGGACCACAGATACGCAGTATTTT. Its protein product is CASSLQGTSGTTDTQYF. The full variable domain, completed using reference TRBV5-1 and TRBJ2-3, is KAGVTQTPRYLIKTRGQQVTLSCSPISGHRSVSWYQQTPGQGLQFLFEYFSETQRNKGNFPGRFSGRQFSNSRSEMNVSTLELGDSALYLCASSLQGTSGTTDTQYFGPGTRLTVL.

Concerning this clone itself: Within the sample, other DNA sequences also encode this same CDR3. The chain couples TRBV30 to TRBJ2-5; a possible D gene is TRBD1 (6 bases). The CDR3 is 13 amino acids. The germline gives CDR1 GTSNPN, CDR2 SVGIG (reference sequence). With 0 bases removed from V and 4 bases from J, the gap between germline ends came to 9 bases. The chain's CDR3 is CAWSVGGGETQYF. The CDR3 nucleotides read TGTGCCTGGAGTGTAGGGGGTGGAGAGACCCAGTACTTC.

The CDR3 region is CASSQDAAHTYEQYF. The CDR3 bases are TGCGCCAGCAGCCAAGATGCTGCTCACACCTACGAGCAGTACTTC. The V gene is TRBV4-3, the J gene TRBJ2-7, with D unresolved. Per germline, CDR1 LGHNA and CDR2 YSLEER. The ends were cut back, 0 bases at V and 2 bases at J, with 11 bases in the middle. The CDR3 sequence is 15 residues long.

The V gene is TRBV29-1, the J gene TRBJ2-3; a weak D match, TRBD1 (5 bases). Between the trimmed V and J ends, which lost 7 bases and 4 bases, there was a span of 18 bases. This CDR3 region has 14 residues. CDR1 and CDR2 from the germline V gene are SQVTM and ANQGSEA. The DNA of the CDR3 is TGCAGCGCCACCGCGTGGGGCATCGCAGATACGCAGTATTTT. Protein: CSATAWGIADTQYF.

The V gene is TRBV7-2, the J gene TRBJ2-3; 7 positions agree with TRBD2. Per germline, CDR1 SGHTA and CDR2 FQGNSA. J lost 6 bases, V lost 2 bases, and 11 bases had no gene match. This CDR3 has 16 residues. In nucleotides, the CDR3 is TGTGCCAGCAGCTTAAGTAGCCTAGCGGCAGGGGATACGCAGTATTTT. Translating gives CASSLSSLAAGDTQYF.

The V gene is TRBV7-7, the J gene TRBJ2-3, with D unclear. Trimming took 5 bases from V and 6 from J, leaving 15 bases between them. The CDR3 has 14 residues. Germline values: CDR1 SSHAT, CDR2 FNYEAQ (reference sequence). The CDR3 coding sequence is TGTGCCAGCAGCCCCTACTCCAGAGGCGATACGCAGTATTTT. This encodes CASSPYSRGDTQYF.

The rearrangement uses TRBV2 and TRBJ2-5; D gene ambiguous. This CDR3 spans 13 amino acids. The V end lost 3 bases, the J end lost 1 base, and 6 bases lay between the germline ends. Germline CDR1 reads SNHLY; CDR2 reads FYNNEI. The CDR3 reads CASSDNSQETQYF. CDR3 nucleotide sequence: TGTGCCAGCAGTGACAACAGCCAAGAGACCCAGTACTTC. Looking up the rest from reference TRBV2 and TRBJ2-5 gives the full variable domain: EPEVTQTPSHQVTQMGQEVILRCVPISNHLYFYWYRQILGQKVEFLVSFYNNEISEKSEIFDDQFSVERPDGSNFTLKIRSTKLEDSAMYFCASSDNSQETQYFGPGTRLLVL.

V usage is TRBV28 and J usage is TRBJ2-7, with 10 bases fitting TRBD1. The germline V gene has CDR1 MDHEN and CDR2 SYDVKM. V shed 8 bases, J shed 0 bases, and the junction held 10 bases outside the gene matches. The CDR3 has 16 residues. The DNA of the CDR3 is TGTGCCAGCCAAAAAACGACAGGGGGCAGCTCCTACGAGCAGTACTTC. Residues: CASQKTTGGSSYEQYF.

The CDR3 DNA is TGTGCCAGCAGCGACTCTATTGGGATGAACACTGAAGCTTTCTTT. Translation gives CASSDSIGMNTEAFF. This chain connects TRBV7-2 to TRBJ1-1, with unresolved D. CDR3 length: 15 amino acids. Between the trimmed V and J ends, which lost 5 bases and 0 bases, there was a span of 13 bases. The germline V gene has CDR1 SGHTA and CDR2 FQGNSA. Together with reference TRBV7-2 and TRBJ1-1, the CDR3 gives the full variable domain: GAGVSQSPSNKVTEKGKDVELRCDPISGHTALYWYRQSLGQGLEFLIYFQGNSAPDKSGLPSDRFSAERTGGSVSTLTIQRTQQEDSAVYLCASSDSIGMNTEAFFGQGTRLTVV.

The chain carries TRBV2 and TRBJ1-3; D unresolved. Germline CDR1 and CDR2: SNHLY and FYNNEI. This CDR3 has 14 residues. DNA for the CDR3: TGTGCTACCCAACGGATCAGTGCGGGAAACACCATATATTTT. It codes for CATQRISAGNTIYF. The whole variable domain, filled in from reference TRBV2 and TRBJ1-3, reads EPEVTQTPSHQVTQMGQEVILRCVPISNHLYFYWYRQILGQKVEFLVSFYNNEISEKSEIFDDQFSVERPDGSNFTLKIRSTKLEDSAMYFCATQRISAGNTIYFGEGSWLTVV.

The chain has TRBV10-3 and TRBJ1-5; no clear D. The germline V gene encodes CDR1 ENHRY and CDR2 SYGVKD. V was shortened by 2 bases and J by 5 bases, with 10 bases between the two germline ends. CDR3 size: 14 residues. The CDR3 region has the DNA TGTGCCATCAGTGAGAGGCAGGCCGATCAGCCCCAGCATTTT. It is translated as CAISERQADQPQHF.

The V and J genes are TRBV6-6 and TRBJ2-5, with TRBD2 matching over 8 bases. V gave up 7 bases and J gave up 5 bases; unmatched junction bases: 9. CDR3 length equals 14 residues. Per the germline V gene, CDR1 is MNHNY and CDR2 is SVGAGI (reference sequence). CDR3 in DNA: TGTGCCAGCAATCCCGGGGGGGCCACGGAGACCCAGTACTTC. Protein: CASNPGGATETQYF.

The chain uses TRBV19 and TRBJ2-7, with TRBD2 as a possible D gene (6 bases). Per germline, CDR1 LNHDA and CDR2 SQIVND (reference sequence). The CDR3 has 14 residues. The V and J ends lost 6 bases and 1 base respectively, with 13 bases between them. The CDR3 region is CASRGSGLSYEQYF. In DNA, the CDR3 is TGTGCCAGTAGGGGTAGCGGCTTATCCTACGAGCAGTACTTC.